The 3 T cell receptor beta chains listed next were all sequenced from one sample in a study of T cell responses to AZD1222 COVID-19 vaccine. Libraries were prepared by immunoSEQ multiplex PCR; TCRdb keeps only in-frame clonotypes and omits some of them. The sample records 130,000 to 150,000 clones, 91% being singletons. The specimen comprised peripheral blood, sampled on day 0 of AZD1222 vaccination. Receptors were obtained from an adult in good health.

The genes are TRBV5-4 and TRBJ1-2, with D unresolved. Germline V CDR1 and CDR2: SGHNT, YYREEE (reference sequence). CDR3 length equals 12 residues. Between the trimmed V and J ends, which lost 0 bases and 3 bases, there was a span of 3 bases. CDR3 sequence reads: CASSLDDYGYTF. The CDR3 DNA reads TGTGCCAGCAGCTTGGATGACTATGGCTACACCTTC. The full variable domain, completed using reference TRBV5-4 and TRBJ1-2, is ETGVTQSPTHLIKTRGQQVTLRCSSQSGHNTVSWYQQALGQGPQFIFQYYREEENGRGNFPPRFSGLQFPNYSSELNVNALELDDSALYLCASSLDDYGYTFGSGTRLTVV.

The CDR3 spells CSVLPGTDTQYF. The CDR3 DNA sequence: TGCAGCGTTTTGCCAGGCACAGATACGCAGTATTTT. V usage is TRBV29-1 and J usage is TRBJ2-3, with D uncertain. The CDR3 has 12 amino acids. V lost 5 bases to trimming and J lost 1 base, with 7 bases between them. Germline V gene lookup returns CDR1 SQVTM and CDR2 ANQGSEA.

This chain links TRBV19 with TRBJ2-7, with 14 bases fitting TRBD2. Germline V gene sequence: CDR1 LNHDA, CDR2 SQIVND (reference sequence). Germline trimming cut 5 bases from V and 4 bases from J; bases unmatched to any gene: 4. The CDR3 length is 15 residues. CDR3 sequence: CASSLGLAGAYEQYF. CDR3 bases: TGTGCCAGTAGTCTGGGACTAGCGGGAGCTTACGAGCAGTACTTC.